What follows are 25 T cell receptor beta chains derived from one specimen sequenced in a study of shared clonotypes between healthy human individuals. Sequencing was performed with immunoSEQ multiplex PCR; in TCRdb, only in-frame clones are kept and a portion is missing. The top ten clones hold approximately 13% of a sample with about 450,000 clones, 70% to 80% of them seen once. The specimen was PBMCs. These receptors originate from a woman between 40 and 50 years old in good health. Some clones in this sample may be carry-over from other donors' samples.

The sample holds a few counts of this clone. V gene TRBV19 combines with J gene TRBJ1-5, with TRBD1 identical over 11 bases. Germline V gene sequence: CDR1 LNHDA, CDR2 SQIVND (reference sequence). After removal of 4 bases from V and 6 bases from J, the junction contained 5 bases not matched to a gene. There are 15 residues in the CDR3. CDR3 region: CASSKKGQGGQPQHF. CDR3 nucleotides: TGTGCCAGTAGTAAAAAGGGACAGGGGGGTCAGCCCCAGCATTTT.

This chain links TRBV18 with TRBJ2-7, with 13 bases matching TRBD2. Germline loops: CDR1 KGHSH, CDR2 LQKENI. After removal of 3 bases from V and 3 bases from J, the junction contained 2 bases not matched to a gene. The CDR3 length is 15 residues. CDR3 amino acids: CASSPTSGRNYEQYF. The CDR3 bases are TGTGCCAGCTCACCGACTAGCGGGAGGAACTACGAGCAGTACTTC.

The chain couples TRBV5-5 to TRBJ1-4; no definite D call. V was cut by 4 bases and J by 8 bases, with 15 bases left in between. There are 14 residues in the CDR3. CDR1 SGHKS and CDR2 YYEKEE come from the germline V gene (reference sequence). DNA for the CDR3: TGTGCCAGCAGCCTGGACTCGGATGTGGAAAAACTGTTTTTT. The encoded protein is CASSLDSDVEKLFF.

V and J are TRBV14 and TRBJ2-5; possibly TRBD2 for D (5 bases). CDR3 length equals 15 residues. Between the trimmed V and J ends, which lost 2 bases and 5 bases, there was a span of 15 bases. Germline V gives CDR1 SGHDN, CDR2 FVKESK. CDR3 sequence (DNA): TGTGCCAGCAGCCAACTGACGGCGGGCGGCGAGACCCAGTACTTC. Amino acids: CASSQLTAGGETQYF.

The chain recombines TRBV7-9 with TRBJ2-7, with 9 positions matching TRBD2. The length of the CDR3 is 16 residues. Trimming cost V 3 bases and J 0 bases; bases outside gene matches: 6. Looked up from germline, CDR1 is SEHNR and CDR2 is FQNEAQ (reference sequence). The CDR3 nucleotides read TGTGCCAGCAGCTTCGATCTAGCGGGAAGCTCCTACGAGCAGTACTTC. This gives the protein CASSFDLAGSSYEQYF.

Remarks on this clone: One base away lies a much larger clone, so this may be a sequencing read error. The J gene is TRBJ1-2, the V gene TRBV5-1, with 11 bases that match TRBD1. Trimming took 4 bases from V and 3 from J; bases not matched to a gene: 2. This CDR3 contains 14 residues. Germline V gene data show CDR1 as SGHRS and CDR2 as YFSETQ. The CDR3 region is CASSPGQGDYGYTF. CDR3 DNA: TGCGCCAGCAGCCCGGGACAGGGGGACTATGGCTACACCTTC.

V and J are TRBV6-1 and TRBJ1-2, with D perhaps matching TRBD1 (6 bases). Germline V gene lookup returns CDR1 MNHNS and CDR2 SASEGT. This CDR3 contains 15 residues. Trimming shortened V by 5 bases and J by 3 bases, and 16 bases separated the two germline ends. The CDR3 DNA follows: TGTGCCAGCAGTCCCCGGCGGGCAGGGGACTATGGCTACACCTTC. Translating it yields CASSPRRAGDYGYTF.

The gene calls are TRBV15 and TRBJ1-4, with a tentative D call TRBD1 (5 bases). The CDR3 has 14 amino acids. Germline V CDR1 and CDR2: LNHNV, YYDKDF (reference sequence). V was pared by 0 bases and J by 8 bases, with 10 bases between. CDR3 in amino acids: CATSRDRVEEKLFF. CDR3 sequence (DNA): TGTGCCACCAGCAGAGACAGGGTCGAAGAAAAACTGTTTTTT.

J is TRBJ2-4 and V is TRBV4-2; 10 bases match TRBD2. CDR1 is LGHNA, CDR2 YNFKEQ, per germline. This CDR3 is 15 amino acids long. The J segment lost 10 bases and the V segment lost 4 bases, leaving 10 bases of the junction unmatched. In DNA form, the CDR3 reads TGTGCCAGCAGCCGTTCGCTAGCGGGAGAGGGTATTCAGTACTTC. Protein: CASSRSLAGEGIQYF.

The rearrangement links TRBV20-1 to TRBJ2-1; 7 nucleotides match TRBD2. CDR1 is DFQATT, CDR2 SNEGSKA, per germline (reference sequence). CDR3 size: 11 residues. The CDR3 DNA reads TGCAAAGCTAGCGGATACAATGAGCAGTTCTTC. This codes for CKASGYNEQFF.

The rearrangement links TRBV18 to TRBJ2-3; 9 bases align to TRBD1. V lost 3 bases and J lost 3; bases outside the gene matches: 4. The CDR3 extends over 15 amino acids. CDR1 and CDR2 (germline): KGHSH, LQKENI. The CDR3 DNA reads as TGTGCCAGCTCACCCCCCGGGACAGGGACAGATACGCAGTATTTT. Amino acids: CASSPPGTGTDTQYF. Variable domain in full (rest from reference TRBV18 and TRBJ2-3): NAGVMQNPRHLVRRRGQEARLRCSPMKGHSHVYWYRQLPEEGLKFMVYLQKENIIDESGMPKERFSAEFPKEGPSILRIQQVVRGDSAAYFCASSPPGTGTDTQYFGPGTRLTVL.

The rearrangement links TRBV2 to TRBJ2-5, with TRBD2 matching 13 bases. Germline V gene data show CDR1 as SNHLY and CDR2 as FYNNEI. V was clipped by 3 bases and J by 5 bases; unmatched bases: 0. This CDR3 comprises 14 residues. The CDR3 DNA reads as TGTGCCAGCAGTGAGGGACTAGCGGGGGAGACCCAGTACTTC. Translating it yields CASSEGLAGETQYF. Using reference TRBV2 and TRBJ2-5 for the parts outside the CDR3, the full variable domain is EPEVTQTPSHQVTQMGQEVILRCVPISNHLYFYWYRQILGQKVEFLVSFYNNEISEKSEIFDDQFSVERPDGSNFTLKIRSTKLEDSAMYFCASSEGLAGETQYFGPGTRLLVL.

The rearrangement links TRBV5-4 to TRBJ2-6; D gene ambiguous. V was trimmed by 8 bases and J by 0 bases, leaving 9 bases between them. The CDR3 totals 14 residues. Germline CDR1 reads SGHNT; CDR2 reads YYREEE (reference sequence). CDR3 region: CARSPDSGANVLTF. The CDR3, as DNA: TGTGCCAGAAGCCCCGACTCTGGGGCCAACGTCCTGACTTTC.

The chain's CDR3 is CASSLAAQRDTGELFF. Here the CDR3 DNA reads TGTGCCAGCAGCTTAGCTGCCCAGCGGGACACCGGGGAGCTGTTTTTT. V is TRBV7-2 and J is TRBJ2-2; tentative D call: TRBD2 (6 bases). The CDR3 totals 16 residues. Germline V gene sequence: CDR1 SGHTA, CDR2 FQGNSA. V dropped 0 bases and J dropped 3 bases, with 11 bases sitting between them. The variable domain in full, completed from reference TRBV7-2 and TRBJ2-2, reads GAGVSQSPSNKVTEKGKDVELRCDPISGHTALYWYRQSLGQGLEFLIYFQGNSAPDKSGLPSDRFSAERTGGSVSTLTIQRTQQEDSAVYLCASSLAAQRDTGELFFGEGSRLTVL.

V is TRBV10-3 and J is TRBJ2-3; D gene unclear. Trimming took off 2 bases at V and 4 bases at J, with 10 bases between the two ends. This CDR3 contains 14 residues. The V gene's germline CDR1 is ENHRY and CDR2 SYGVKD. CDR3 sequence reads: CAISEQARADTQYF. The CDR3 DNA reads TGTGCCATCAGTGAGCAGGCTCGGGCAGATACGCAGTATTTT.

The chain couples TRBV7-2 to TRBJ2-7; 7 bases line up with TRBD2. The junction had 4 bases not matched to a gene; V was cut back by 5 bases and J by 3 bases. The CDR3 covers 13 residues. Germline V gene sequence: CDR1 SGHTA, CDR2 FQGNSA. The DNA for the CDR3 is TGTGCCAGCAGCCTACAGCGGGGCTACGAGCAGTACTTC. Protein: CASSLQRGYEQYF.

The chain carries TRBV10-3 and TRBJ2-7; D is tentatively TRBD1 or TRBD2 (5 bases each). The V end was cut by 10 bases, the J end by 6 bases, with 16 bases between. The CDR3 runs 12 residues. From germline, CDR1 is ENHRY and CDR2 SYGVKD. The CDR3 sequence: CATRDGAGEQYF. CDR3 sequence (DNA): TGTGCCACAAGGGACGGCGCTGGCGAGCAGTACTTC.

This clone showed up just once. The genes are TRBV11-2 and TRBJ2-7; 10 positions agree with TRBD2. This CDR3 comprises 14 residues. Germline CDR1 reads SGHAT; CDR2 reads FQNNGV. Losses at the gene ends were 5 bases for V and 3 bases for J; bases not matched to a gene: 4. The CDR3 loop is CASSLAGDVYEQYF. CDR3 coding DNA: TGTGCCAGCAGCCTAGCGGGAGATGTCTACGAGCAGTACTTC.

The V gene is TRBV7-8, the J gene TRBJ2-1, with 9 bases lining up with TRBD2. The CDR3 runs 15 residues. Germline V lookup: CDR1 SGHVS, CDR2 FQNEAQ. V lost 5 bases to trimming and J lost 10 bases; unmatched junction nucleotides: 12. The CDR3 DNA sequence: TGTGCCAGCAGCCCGGTGCGGGAGGGCCCTACCGAGCAGTTCTTC. Translating it yields CASSPVREGPTEQFF.

With regard to this clone: The junction does not match germline at one end; this may be a read error. Other DNA sequences in this sample translate to the same CDR3. The chain couples TRBV28 to TRBJ2-7; 9 bases agree with TRBD1. CDR3 length: 12 residues. Germline V gives CDR1 MDHEN, CDR2 SYDVKM. CDR3 protein: CASSPGQGPIGF. In DNA, the CDR3 is TGTGCCAGCAGCCCCGGACAGGGGCCTATAGGGTTC. The full variable domain, rest sourced from reference TRBV28 and TRBJ2-7, is DVKVTQSSRYLVKRTGEKVFLECVQDMDHENMFWYRQDPGLGLRLIYFSYDVKMKEKGDIPEGYSVSREKKERFSLILESASTNQTSMYLCASSPGQGPIGFGPGTRLTVT.

This chain uses TRBV28 with TRBJ2-7; D is unresolved. Germline loops: CDR1 MDHEN, CDR2 SYDVKM. CDR3 length: 10 residues. The germline V and J ends were trimmed by 6 bases and 3 bases, with 3 bases remaining between them. The DNA for the CDR3 is TGTGCCAGCAGACTCTACGAGCAGTACTTC. Amino acid sequence: CASRLYEQYF.

The chain recombines TRBV28 with TRBJ1-5, with D hard to call. This CDR3 region has 16 residues. CDR1 and CDR2 (germline): MDHEN, SYDVKM. Between the trimmed V and J ends, which lost 4 bases and 5 bases, there was a span of 18 bases. CDR3 DNA: TGTGCCAGCAGTTCAGAGGAGGGCCCGGGAGATCAGCCCCAGCATTTT. It translates to CASSSEEGPGDQPQHF. The variable domain in full, with the rest retrieved from reference TRBV28 and TRBJ1-5, is DVKVTQSSRYLVKRTGEKVFLECVQDMDHENMFWYRQDPGLGLRLIYFSYDVKMKEKGDIPEGYSVSREKKERFSLILESASTNQTSMYLCASSSEEGPGDQPQHFGDGTRLSIL.

The chain uses TRBV28 and TRBJ1-5; 7 bases are shared with TRBD1. Trimming at V came to 2 bases and at J to 6 bases, leaving 10 bases not matched to a gene. Per the germline V gene, CDR1 is MDHEN and CDR2 is SYDVKM. The length of the CDR3 is 16 residues. The CDR3 bases are TGTGCCAGCAGTTTAAAGAACAGGGGATCGGGTCAGCCCCAGCATTTT. This encodes CASSLKNRGSGQPQHF.

This clone was observed once. The chain combines TRBV7-2 with TRBJ2-1, with TRBD2 matching 8 bases. The ends lost 2 bases at V and 2 bases at J; junction bases unmatched: 2. This CDR3 comprises 15 residues. The germline V gene encodes CDR1 SGHTA and CDR2 FQGNSA. CDR3 DNA: TGTGCCAGCAGCTTAACTAGCGGTCCCTACAATGAGCAGTTCTTC. Translated, it gives CASSLTSGPYNEQFF.

The chain employs TRBV11-2 and TRBJ2-5; tentative D call: TRBD1 (6 bases). V was trimmed by 3 bases and J by 5 bases, leaving 13 bases between them. CDR3 length equals 14 residues. CDR1 SGHAT and CDR2 FQNNGV come from the germline V gene. Here the CDR3 reads CASSFRTQGETQYF. DNA for the CDR3: TGTGCCAGCAGCTTTAGAACCCAGGGGGAGACCCAGTACTTC.